This record looks at one T cell receptor beta chain sequence and its context. The record originates from a study of blood T cell repertoires in COVID-19. With V trimmed by 5 bases and J by 1 base, 5 bases remained unmatched. The CDR3 totals 15 residues. Germline V CDR1 and CDR2: SGHVS, FQNEAQ. This table comes from immunoSEQ multiplex PCR, and its TCRdb copy is limited to in-frame clones, with some not included. The sample has 99,000 or so clones, about four fifths seen once. The sequence derives from an elderly woman with active or convalescent COVID-19. The V and J genes are TRBV7-8 and TRBJ1-1, with 9 bases aligning to TRBD1. Sequencing was done on a sample of peripheral blood. This chain's CDR3 is CASSDQGQGNTEAFF. The DNA of the CDR3 is TGTGCCAGCAGCGATCAGGGACAGGGGAACACTGAAGCTTTCTTT.